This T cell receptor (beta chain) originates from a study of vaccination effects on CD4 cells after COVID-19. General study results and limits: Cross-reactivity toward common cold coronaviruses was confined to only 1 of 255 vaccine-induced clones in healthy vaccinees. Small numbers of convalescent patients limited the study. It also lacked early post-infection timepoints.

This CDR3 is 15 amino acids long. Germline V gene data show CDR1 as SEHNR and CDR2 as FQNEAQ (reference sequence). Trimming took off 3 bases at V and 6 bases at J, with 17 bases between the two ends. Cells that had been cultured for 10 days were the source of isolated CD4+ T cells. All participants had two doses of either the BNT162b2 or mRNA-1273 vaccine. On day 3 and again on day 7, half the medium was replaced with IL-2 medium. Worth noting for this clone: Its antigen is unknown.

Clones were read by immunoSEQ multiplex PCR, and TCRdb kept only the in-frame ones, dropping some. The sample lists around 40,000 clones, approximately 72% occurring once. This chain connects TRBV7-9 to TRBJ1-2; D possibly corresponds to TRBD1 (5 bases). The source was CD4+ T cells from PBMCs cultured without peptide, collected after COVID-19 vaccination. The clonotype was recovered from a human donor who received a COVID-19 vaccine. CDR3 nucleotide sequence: TGTGCCAGCAGCTTTGCGAGTGGTACGGGGGATGGCTACACCTTC. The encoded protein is CASSFASGTGDGYTF.